Shown below are 12 T cell receptor beta chains from a single sample sequenced in a study of technical replicates of blood from several donors. Profiling relied on immunoSEQ multiplex PCR, and the TCRdb table lists in-frame clones only, not all of them. The sample lists about 63,000 clones, approximately 86% occurring once. The specimen sequenced was PBMCs. The origin of the receptors is a human donor in good health. Some clones in this sample may be carry-over from other donors' samples.

The rearrangement joins TRBV9 to TRBJ2-1, with 7 nucleotides matching TRBD1. V was pared by 2 bases and J by 7 bases, with 9 bases of the junction left unmatched. There are 15 residues in the CDR3. Germline V CDR1 and CDR2: SGDLS, YYNGEE. The CDR3 bases are TGTGCCAGCAGCGTCGGGACAGACAGTTGGAATGAGCAGTTCTTC. Protein: CASSVGTDSWNEQFF. Filled out from reference TRBV9 and TRBJ2-1, the complete variable domain reads DSGVTQTPKHLITATGQRVTLRCSPRSGDLSVYWYQQSLDQGLQFLIQYYNGEERAKGNILERFSAQQFPDLHSELNLSSLELGDSALYFCASSVGTDSWNEQFFGPGTRLTVL.

The chain combines TRBV4-2 with TRBJ2-2; 10 bases line up with TRBD2. The CDR3 consists of 16 residues. Looked up from germline, CDR1 is LGHNA and CDR2 is YNFKEQ. With V trimmed by 5 bases and J by 2 bases, 5 bases remained unmatched. The CDR3 DNA is TGTGCCAGCAGCGACCGACTAGCGGGCAACACCGGGGAGCTGTTTTTT. Translation: CASSDRLAGNTGELFF.

The V gene is TRBV30, the J gene TRBJ1-6, with TRBD1 matching 8 bases. V trimming: 0 bases; J trimming: 8 bases; junction bases outside the gene matches: 15. CDR1 is GTSNPN, CDR2 SVGIG, per germline (reference sequence). This CDR3 spans 18 amino acids. The CDR3 protein is CAWSVVGRWGQVDSPLHF. Written as DNA, the CDR3 is TGTGCCTGGAGTGTAGTAGGGCGTTGGGGACAGGTCGATTCACCCCTCCACTTT.

V gene TRBV5-1 combines with J gene TRBJ1-4; TRBD1 aligns across 11 bases. After removal of 4 bases from V and 2 bases from J, the junction contained 4 bases not matched to a gene. CDR3 length equals 16 residues. The germline V gene has CDR1 SGHRS and CDR2 YFSETQ. The CDR3 protein is CASSVGQGATNEKLFF. CDR3 nucleotide sequence: TGCGCCAGCAGCGTCGGACAGGGGGCGACTAATGAAAAACTGTTTTTT.

The chain links TRBV7-9 to TRBJ1-6, with D unresolved. Germline values: CDR1 SEHNR, CDR2 FQNEAQ (reference sequence). Trimming removed 7 bases from V and 7 bases from J, with 14 bases in between. The CDR3 has 14 amino acids. CDR3: CASTTFGSNSPLHF. The CDR3 DNA reads as TGTGCCAGCACTACCTTCGGTTCCAATTCACCCCTCCACTTT.

This rearrangement joins TRBV4-1 to TRBJ2-1, with 8 positions matching TRBD1. The germline CDR1 and CDR2 sequences are MGHRA and YSYEKL. The CDR3 spans 13 residues. The trim removed 1 base at V and 14 bases at J, leaving 7 bases unmatched. CDR3 protein: CASSQVPGQGKFF. The CDR3 region has the DNA TGCGCCAGCAGCCAAGTACCCGGACAGGGAAAGTTCTTC.

The rearrangement uses TRBV19 and TRBJ1-5; D perhaps matches TRBD1 (5 bases). Germline V CDR1 and CDR2: LNHDA, SQIVND (reference sequence). V was trimmed by 1 base and J by 2 bases, leaving 6 bases between them. The CDR3 loop spans 14 amino acids. The CDR3 protein is CASSIAQGNQPQHF. Written as DNA, the CDR3 is TGTGCCAGTAGTATAGCACAGGGCAATCAGCCCCAGCATTTT.

The chain has TRBV4-3 and TRBJ2-1; 8 nucleotides line up with TRBD1. V shed 4 bases, J shed 8 bases, and the junction held 10 bases outside the gene matches. The CDR3 runs to 15 residues. Germline V gives CDR1 LGHNA, CDR2 YSLEER. The CDR3 sequence is CASSLNRGSRDEQFF. The CDR3 DNA sequence: TGCGCCAGCAGCCTTAACAGGGGGAGTAGGGATGAGCAGTTCTTC.

The chain uses TRBV9 and TRBJ2-6; a weak D match, TRBD1 (6 bases). Germline V gives CDR1 SGDLS, CDR2 YYNGEE. Trimming removed 2 bases at V and 2 bases at J, with 8 bases between. CDR3 size: 15 residues. The chain's CDR3 is CASSVTGTGANVLTF. Written as DNA, the CDR3 is TGTGCCAGCAGCGTCACAGGGACTGGGGCCAACGTCCTGACTTTC.

The genes are TRBV7-9 and TRBJ1-1; D perhaps matches TRBD1 (5 bases). With 6 bases removed from V and 1 base from J, the gap between germline ends came to 12 bases. The CDR3 has 14 residues. The germline V gene encodes CDR1 SEHNR and CDR2 FQNEAQ (reference sequence). The CDR3 DNA reads TGTGCCAGCAGACCTGACGGGGGGAACACTGAAGCTTTCTTT. Protein sequence: CASRPDGGNTEAFF.

The rearrangement uses TRBV9 and TRBJ2-7; the D gene is possibly TRBD1 (5 bases). The CDR3 loop spans 15 amino acids. V was pared by 2 bases and J by 2 bases, with 14 bases between. The germline CDR1 and CDR2 sequences are SGDLS and YYNGEE. The CDR3 DNA reads TGTGCCAGCAGCGTCCATTCAGGGTTACCCTACGAGCAGTACTTC. Its translation: CASSVHSGLPYEQYF.

This clone was counted once. This chain links TRBV27 with TRBJ2-3; tentative D call: TRBD2 (5 bases). Germline loops: CDR1 MNHEY, CDR2 SMNVEV (reference sequence). The CDR3 runs to 14 residues. Trimming cost V 3 bases and J 2 bases, with 9 bases left between them. The CDR3 sequence is CASSFSGITDTQYF. CDR3 in DNA: TGTGCCAGCAGTTTTTCGGGGATCACAGATACGCAGTATTTT.